This entry describes one T cell receptor (beta chain). This receptor's antigen is unknown. Within one base of it there is no much larger clone, and no base qualities were kept. These data originate in a study of control samples from healthy donors and cancer patients (dated by TCRdb to the early 2020s). The CDR3 measures 18 amino acids from cysteine to phenylalanine. The retained sequence is limited to the CDR3, 54 bases, with the frame set at the first base. Per the germline V gene, LGHNT is the CDR1 and FRNRAP is the CDR2. At the junction V is shortened by 0 bases and J by 4 bases, with 21 bases in between. Library preparation was by the immunoSEQ multiplex PCR assay. In its TCRdb copy, this immuneACCESS table keeps in-frame sequences only and misses some clones. Where compared with another copy, unresolved V genes explain less than half of these, and the others have no known cause. Present in this sample are tens of thousands of clones, 83% of which were seen just once. Approximately 25% of the sample is in the top ten clones.

The sample taken for sequencing was PBMCs. Recombination connected TRBV12-5 to TRBJ1-2; a tentative D match to TRBD1 spans 6 bases. The clonotype originates from a man aged 60 to 69 with head and neck cancer. The CDR3 reads as follows: CASGLVIGGRSTGYGYTF. The DNA sequence reads TGTGCTAGTGGTTTGGTGATCGGGGGGCGGTCTACAGGCTATGGCTACACCTTC. Reference TRBV12-5 and TRBJ1-2 proteins supply the regions before and after the CDR3; the full variable domain is: DARVTQTPRHKVTEMGQEVTMRCQPILGHNTVFWYRQTMMQGLELLAYFRNRAPLDDSGMPKDRFSAEMPDATLATLKIQPSEPRDSAVYFCASGLVIGGRSTGYGYTFGSGTRLTVV.